This T cell receptor (beta chain) was sequenced for a study of blood T cell repertoires in COVID-19. Background on the study: COVID-19 samples, acute and convalescent, were from the United States, Italy and Spain.

This clone was recorded only once. Germline loops: CDR1 DFQATT, CDR2 SNEGSKA (reference sequence). J lost 5 bases, V lost 6 bases, and 3 bases had no gene match. This CDR3 comprises 11 residues. TCRdb's table, derived via immunoSEQ multiplex PCR, lists solely in-frame clones and lacks some. The table has roughly 220,000 clones, 88% seen once. The chain links TRBV20-1 to TRBJ1-1, with 7 positions matching TRBD1. Sequencing was carried out using PBMCs or T cells enriched from blood (not recorded which). The TCR originated in a woman aged 45-60 years with acute COVID-19. CDR3 bases: TGCAGTGCCAGGGGACAGACTGAAGCTTTCTTT. Protein: CSARGQTEAFF.